Listed below are T cell receptor beta chains from one sample, sequenced in a study of cytomegalovirus exposure and HLA in healthy donors. The method was immunoSEQ multiplex PCR; TCRdb's version includes in-frame clones alone and lacks a portion of them. Of 150,000 or so clones in the sample, roughly 82% are singletons; the top ten hold under 8%. The sequenced sample was PBMCs. Every receptor here comes from a woman aged 50 to 65 in good health and CMV-seropositive. CDR3s include the opening cysteine and the closing phenylalanine or tryptophan. Each record gives: J gene, clone size, V gene, D gene, CDR3 protein, CDR3 DNA. D genes are given only for firm matches. Size is stated for part of the rows, as once, few or many counts, or as a class when the clone is expanded.

TRBJ1-1 | NA | TRBV6-5 | NA | CASSPGNTEAFF | TGTGCCAGCAGTCCAGGGAACACTGAAGCTTTCTTT
TRBJ2-1 | NA | TRBV30 | TRBD1 | CAWSIQGPRNEQFF | TGTGCCTGGAGTATACAGGGGCCCCGCAATGAGCAGTTCTTC
TRBJ1-1 | NA | TRBV19 | TRBD1 | CASKGAIGDRAGRGNTEAFF | TGTGCCAGTAAGGGGGCCATTGGGGACAGGGCCGGACGCGGGAACACTGAAGCTTTCTTT
TRBJ1-2 | NA | TRBV27 | TRBD1 | CASSLGTGGFYGYTF | TGTGCCAGCAGCCTCGGGACAGGGGGATTCTATGGCTACACCTTC
TRBJ2-3 | NA | TRBV4-1 | NA | CASSQQIASGTDTQYF | TGCGCCAGCAGCCAACAAATAGCGAGCGGCACAGATACGCAGTATTTT
TRBJ1-2 | NA | TRBV20-1 | NA | CSVSTPGGYTF | TGCAGTGTCAGTACGCCGGGAGGCTACACCTTC
TRBJ1-4 | NA | TRBV7-9 | NA | CASSRGTATNEKLFF | TGTGCCAGCAGCCGGGGAACAGCAACTAATGAAAAACTGTTTTTT
TRBJ2-3 | NA | TRBV4-2 | NA | CASSQEGREDTQYF | TGTGCCAGCAGCCAAGAGGGCAGGGAAGATACGCAGTATTTT
TRBJ2-7 | NA | TRBV4-3 | TRBD2 | CASSQDLPRWGAGGHYEQYF | TGCGCCAGCAGCCAAGACCTACCAAGATGGGGAGCGGGGGGTCACTACGAGCAGTACTTC
TRBJ2-1 | NA | TRBV7-7 | NA | CASSPLEDSNEQFF | TGTGCCAGCAGCCCGCTAGAGGATTCTAATGAGCAGTTCTTC
TRBJ1-2 | NA | TRBV19 | TRBD1 | CASQGQGANGYTF | TGTGCCAGTCAAGGACAGGGGGCAAATGGCTACACCTTC
TRBJ1-1 | NA | TRBV10-3 | TRBD1 | CATGQGATNTEAFF | TGTGCCACAGGACAGGGGGCGACTAACACTGAAGCTTTCTTT
TRBJ2-2 | NA | TRBV7-9 | TRBD1 | CASSFNRGTGELFF | TGTGCCAGCAGCTTCAACAGGGGAACCGGGGAGCTGTTTTTT
TRBJ1-1 | few | TRBV5-1 | TRBD1 | CASSLSTTGVNTEAFF | TGCGCCAGCAGCCTTAGTACGACAGGGGTGAACACTGAAGCTTTCTTT
TRBJ1-2 | once | TRBV7-3 | TRBD1 | CASSSTGTGVNYGYTF | TGTGCCAGCAGCTCAACCGGGACAGGGGTTAACTATGGCTACACCTTC
TRBJ1-2 | once | TRBV5-4 | NA | CASSLEGTRAGYTF | TGTGCCAGCAGCTTGGAAGGGACACGGGCTGGCTACACCTTC
TRBJ1-4 | NA | TRBV5-1 | TRBD1 | CASSSDGDRGEKLFF | TGCGCCAGCAGCTCCGACGGGGACAGGGGTGAAAAACTGTTTTTT
TRBJ2-7 | NA | TRBV7-9 | NA | CASSLERSEQYF | TGTGCCAGCAGCTTAGAGCGTTCCGAGCAGTACTTC
TRBJ1-1 | NA | TRBV6-5 | NA | CASSYSSDSEAFF | TGTGCCAGCAGTTACTCATCCGACAGTGAAGCTTTCTTT
TRBJ2-1 | NA | TRBV28 | TRBD2 | CASSSHSGGRREQFF | TGTGCCAGCAGTTCCCATAGCGGGGGCCGGCGGGAGCAGTTCTTC
TRBJ2-7 | NA | TRBV9 | TRBD2 | CASSPSGGGNYEQYF | TGTGCCAGCAGCCCATCCGGCGGGGGGAACTACGAGCAGTACTTC
TRBJ1-3 | NA | TRBV9 | NA | CASSVEGSGNTIYF | TGTGCCAGCAGCGTAGAGGGGTCTGGAAACACCATATATTTT
TRBJ2-7 | NA | TRBV5-6 | NA | CASSRQLSEYEQYF | TGTGCCAGCAGCCGACAGCTCTCTGAATACGAGCAGTACTTC
TRBJ2-7 | NA | TRBV6-6 | NA | CASIDEVYEQYF | TGTGCCAGCATTGATGAGGTCTACGAGCAGTACTTC
TRBJ2-7 | NA | TRBV6-1 | TRBD1 | CASPRVTGGEYEQYF | TGTGCCAGCCCAAGGGTGACAGGGGGCGAGTACGAGCAGTACTTC
TRBJ2-7 | NA | TRBV2 | NA | CASSEGGGPGNEQYF | TGTGCCAGCAGTGAAGGGGGGGGCCCAGGCAACGAGCAGTACTTC
TRBJ1-6 | few | TRBV2 | NA | CASTANWGGQGSPLHF | TGTGCCAGCACAGCGAATTGGGGGGGGCAAGGTTCACCCCTCCACTTT